A selection of T cell receptor beta chains follows, all from one sample in a study of blood T cells in healthy people across ages. TCRdb reanalysed the 5' RACE reads using MiXCR and keeps one entry per CDR3 protein. The data contain about 1.4 million distinct CDR3 sequences, roughly 60% of them singletons. Sequencing was done on a sample of blood. These receptors originate from a man between 18 and 35 years old in good health. Each CDR3 is given with its conserved first and last residue. A D gene is named only where the DNA matches it firmly. Size is stated for part of the rows, as once, few or many counts, or as a class when the clone is expanded.

d_call clone_size j_call v_call cdr3_nt cdr3_aa
NA NA TRBJ2-7 TRBV28 TGTGCCAGCAGAAGGATTAACGAGCAGTACTTC CASRRINEQYF
NA few TRBJ1-2 TRBV28 TGTGCCAGCAGACTACAGGGTGTGAGCTATGGCTACACCTTC CASRLQGVSYGYTF
NA NA TRBJ1-1 TRBV9 TGTGCCAGCAGCGGATCTGCAACGTACACTGAAGCTTTCTTT CASSGSATYTEAFF
NA NA TRBJ1-2 TRBV2 TGTGCCAGCAACGCCCAAGCTAACTATGGCTACACCTTC CASNAQANYGYTF
NA NA TRBJ2-7 TRBV28 TGTGCCAGCAGTTTGTTAGCTGCGAGCTCCTACGAGCAGTACTTC CASSLLAASSYEQYF
TRBD1 NA TRBJ2-7 TRBV5-1 TGCGCCAGCAGTCCGGACAGGGGGAGCTTCTACGAGCAGTACTTC CASSPDRGSFYEQYF
NA few TRBJ2-7 TRBV29-1 TGCAGCGTTTACACCCCGGGGTGGGCCTACGAGCAGTACTTC CSVYTPGWAYEQYF
TRBD2 NA TRBJ2-7 TRBV4-1 TGCGCCAGCAGCCCCCGTAGCAGCGGGGGGGCACCCGAGCAGTACTTC CASSPRSSGGAPEQYF
NA NA TRBJ2-7 TRBV7-9 TGTGCCAGCAGCCTGCCCACAGCGGCGGTGGGGACTGAGCAGTACTTC CASSLPTAAVGTEQYF
NA NA TRBJ2-4 TRBV20-1 TGCAGTGCTAGGCCAGACGGCCTTATAGCCAAAAACATTCAGTACTTC CSARPDGLIAKNIQYF
NA NA TRBJ1-1 TRBV7-9 TGTGCCAGCAGCGAACGGACAGCTTCCCTGGAGGCTTTCTTT CASSERTASLEAFF
TRBD1 NA TRBJ1-2 TRBV5-1 TGCGCCAGCAGCCCCGACAGGGGGATGAGTGGCTACACCTTC CASSPDRGMSGYTF
TRBD2 NA TRBJ2-5 TRBV5-1 TGCGCCAGCAGCTTTTCGACCGGACTAGCGGGAGCGACCCAGTACTTC CASSFSTGLAGATQYF
NA many TRBJ2-7 TRBV4-1 TGTGCCAGCAGTCCGGGACAATCCTACGAGCAGTACTTC CASSPGQSYEQYF
TRBD1 NA TRBJ1-4 TRBV4-3 TGCGCCAGCAGCCCTTTCCTGACAGGGGGCAGGGTAACTAATGAAAAACTGTTTTTT CASSPFLTGGRVTNEKLFF
TRBD2 NA TRBJ2-5 TRBV20-1 TGCAGTGCTCCAGAGGCCGGGGGGACCAATGAGCAGTACTTC CSAPEAGGTNEQYF
TRBD2 NA TRBJ2-1 TRBV2 TGTGCCAGCAGTGACTGGACTAGCGGGGGTTACAATGAGCAGTTCTTC CASSDWTSGGYNEQFF
NA few TRBJ2-7 TRBV12-3/TRBV12-4 TGTGCCAGCAGTTTAGCCGGGGCCCCTAACTACGAGCAGTACTTC CASSLAGAPNYEQYF
NA many TRBJ2-6 TRBV29-1 TGCAGCGTTGAACATGGGTCTGGGGCCAACGTCCTGACTTTC CSVEHGSGANVLTF
NA NA TRBJ2-1 TRBV7-8 TGTGCCAGCAGCTCGATAGGGAAGTCCTACAATGAGCAGTTCTTC CASSSIGKSYNEQFF
TRBD1 once TRBJ1-1 TRBV6-5 TGTGCCAGCACCCGGACAGGGGGTGAAGCTTTCTTT CASTRTGGEAFF
NA NA TRBJ2-3 TRBV10-3 TGTGCCATCAGTGAGTCGAAGGGCGGACCAGATACGCAGTCTTTT CAISESKGGPDTQSF
NA NA TRBJ2-5 TRBV12-3/TRBV12-4 TGTGCCAGCAGTTTCGGTCTGGCTAGCGAAGAGACCCAGTACTTC CASSFGLASEETQYF
NA NA TRBJ2-7 TRBV7-2 TGTGCCAGCAGCTTAGGACAGCAGGCCCCCTACGAGCAGTACTTC CASSLGQQAPYEQYF
NA few TRBJ2-5 TRBV20-1 TGCAGTGCTAGAGCTGCGGGTAAATGGAAGACCCAGTACTTC CSARAAGKWKTQYF
NA few TRBJ2-5 TRBV29-1 TGCAGCGTTGAGTTAGGGGCGGAAGAGACCCAGTACTTC CSVELGAEETQYF
NA NA TRBJ1-3 TRBV4-1 TGCGCCAGCAGCCTCGAGGGGGGCCGAGGTACTGGAAACACCATATATTTT CASSLEGGRGTGNTIYF
NA NA TRBJ2-3 TRBV20-1 TGCAGTGCTCTAACCCGACAGGCAACGAATACGCAGTATTTT CSALTRQATNTQYF
NA NA TRBJ2-7 TRBV7-2 TGTGCCAGCAGCCAATTCGGCGGGACGGGCGAGCAGTACTTC CASSQFGGTGEQYF
NA NA TRBJ2-7 TRBV5-1 TGCGCCAGCAGCTCGCACAGGGCAGGGGCCTACGAGCAGTACTTC CASSSHRAGAYEQYF
NA NA TRBJ1-6 TRBV7-6 TGTGCCAGCAGCTTTTTTGGGGGTGATAATTCACCCCTCCACTTT CASSFFGGDNSPLHF
TRBD2 NA TRBJ2-4 TRBV5-6 TGTGCCAGCAGAAACGGGGGGGAGCAGTACTTC CASRNGGEQYF
NA NA TRBJ2-7 TRBV7-9 TGTGACAGCAGCTTAATGGACTACGAGCAGTACTTC CDSSLMDYEQYF
TRBD2 few TRBJ2-1 TRBV15 TGTGCCACCAGCAGAACTAAGGCACTAGCGGGAGGGCATGAGCAGTTCTTC CATSRTKALAGGHEQFF
NA NA TRBJ2-2 TRBV7-2 TGTGCCAGCAGCTTCACAGGTGTCGGGGAGCTGTTTTTT CASSFTGVGELFF
NA few TRBJ2-3 TRBV5-1 TGCGCCAGCAGCTTACAGTGGGATACGCAGTATTTT CASSLQWDTQYF
TRBD2 NA TRBJ2-1 TRBV6-2/TRBV6-3 TGTGCCAGCAGTTACGATCCTAGAAGCGGGAGCGGCTACGATGAGCAGTTCTTC CASSYDPRSGSGYDEQFF
NA NA TRBJ2-7 TRBV6-6 TGTGCCAGCAGTTACGACCGGGGCGACGAGCAGTACTTC CASSYDRGDEQYF
NA few TRBJ2-5 TRBV28 TGTGCCAGCACGGGGCCTGGGAAGACCCAGTACTTC CASTGPGKTQYF
NA NA TRBJ2-5 TRBV12-3/TRBV12-4 TGTGCCAGCAGCCCAGGGTTTGAGACCCAGTACTTC CASSPGFETQYF
TRBD1 few TRBJ1-2 TRBV4-1 TGCGCCAGCAGCGGGACAGGGACCTATGGCTACACCTTC CASSGTGTYGYTF
NA NA TRBJ2-5 TRBV10-3 TGTGCCATCGGCTCGGGAGAAGGGGAGACCCAGTACTTC CAIGSGEGETQYF
TRBD2 NA TRBJ2-7 TRBV3-1 TGTGCCAGCAGCCAAGAACTAGCGGGGGACAATGAGCAGTACTTC CASSQELAGDNEQYF
NA NA TRBJ1-1 TRBV6-5 TGTGCCAGCAGTTCGGTCGGGCTTGGGACTGAAGCTTTCTTT CASSSVGLGTEAFF
TRBD1 few TRBJ2-5 TRBV20-1 TGCAGTGCTAGAGTTTACAGGGGTGGGGAGACCCAGTACTTC CSARVYRGGETQYF
TRBD2 NA TRBJ2-1 TRBV10-1 TGCGCCAGCAGCAAGCGGGAGCGTGGCTACAATGAGCAGTTCTTC CASSKRERGYNEQFF
TRBD1 NA TRBJ2-1 TRBV7-9 TGTGCCAGCAGCCCGCACAGGGGATCTTCGCATGAGCAGTTCTTC CASSPHRGSSHEQFF
TRBD2 NA TRBJ2-7 TRBV5-6 TGTGCCAGCAGCTTGTATAGCGGGAGGGCATACGAGCAGTACTTC CASSLYSGRAYEQYF
TRBD1 few TRBJ1-4 TRBV6-6 TGTGCCAGCAGTGACGAGGGACAGATTAATGAAAAACTGTTTTTT CASSDEGQINEKLFF
TRBD2 NA TRBJ2-3 TRBV20-1 TGCAGTGCTCGGGGAAGGACTAGCAGAAGCACAGATACGCAGTATTTT CSARGRTSRSTDTQYF
TRBD1 NA TRBJ2-3 TRBV5-5 TGTGCCAGCAGCTTGGAGACAGGGACGCAGTATTTT CASSLETGTQYF